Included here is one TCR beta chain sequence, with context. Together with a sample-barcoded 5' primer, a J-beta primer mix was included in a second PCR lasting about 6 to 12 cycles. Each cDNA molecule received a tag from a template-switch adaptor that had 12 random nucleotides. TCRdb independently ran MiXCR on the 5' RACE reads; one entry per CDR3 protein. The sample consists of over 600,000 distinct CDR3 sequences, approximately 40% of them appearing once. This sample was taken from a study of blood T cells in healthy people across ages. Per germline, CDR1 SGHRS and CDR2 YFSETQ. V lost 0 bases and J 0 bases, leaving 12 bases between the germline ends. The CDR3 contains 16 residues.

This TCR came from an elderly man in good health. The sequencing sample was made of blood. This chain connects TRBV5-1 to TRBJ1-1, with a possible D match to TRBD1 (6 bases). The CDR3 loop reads CASSLETTGLNTEAFF. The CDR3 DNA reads TGCGCCAGCAGCTTGGAGACGACAGGATTGAACACTGAAGCTTTCTTT.